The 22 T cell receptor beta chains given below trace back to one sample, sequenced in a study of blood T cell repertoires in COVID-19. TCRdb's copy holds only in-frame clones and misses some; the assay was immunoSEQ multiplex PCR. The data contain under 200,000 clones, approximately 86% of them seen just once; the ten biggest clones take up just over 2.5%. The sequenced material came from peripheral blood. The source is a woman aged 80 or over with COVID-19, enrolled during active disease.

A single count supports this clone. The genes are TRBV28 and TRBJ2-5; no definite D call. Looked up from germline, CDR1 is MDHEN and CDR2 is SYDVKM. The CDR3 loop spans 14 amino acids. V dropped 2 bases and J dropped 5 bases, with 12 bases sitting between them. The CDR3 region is CASSLVSNGETQYF. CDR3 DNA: TGTGCCAGCAGTTTAGTTAGTAACGGGGAGACCCAGTACTTC.

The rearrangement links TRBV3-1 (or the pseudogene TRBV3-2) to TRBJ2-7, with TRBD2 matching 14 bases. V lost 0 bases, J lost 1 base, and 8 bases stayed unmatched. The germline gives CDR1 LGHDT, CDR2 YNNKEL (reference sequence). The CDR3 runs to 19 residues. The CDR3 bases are TGTGCCAGCAGCCAAGATCGAAGGACTAGCGGGAGGACATCCTACGAGCAGTACTTC. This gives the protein CASSQDRRTSGRTSYEQYF.

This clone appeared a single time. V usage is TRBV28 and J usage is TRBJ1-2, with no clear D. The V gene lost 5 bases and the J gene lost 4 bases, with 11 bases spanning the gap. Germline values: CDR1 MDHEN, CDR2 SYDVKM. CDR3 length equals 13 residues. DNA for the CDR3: TGTGCCAGCAGTGTAATCAGAACCTATGGCTACACCTTC. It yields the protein CASSVIRTYGYTF.

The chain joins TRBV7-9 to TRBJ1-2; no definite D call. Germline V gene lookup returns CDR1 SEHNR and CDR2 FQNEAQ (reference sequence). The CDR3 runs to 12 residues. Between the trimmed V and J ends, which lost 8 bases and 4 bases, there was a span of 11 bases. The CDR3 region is CASGVAGYGYTF. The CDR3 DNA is TGTGCCAGCGGCGTGGCGGGCTATGGCTACACCTTC.

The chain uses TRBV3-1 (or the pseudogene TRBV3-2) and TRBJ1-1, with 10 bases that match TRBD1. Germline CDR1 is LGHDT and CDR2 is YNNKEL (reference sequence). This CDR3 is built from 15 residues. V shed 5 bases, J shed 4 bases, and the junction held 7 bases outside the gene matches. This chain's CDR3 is CASSMGTGDITEAFF. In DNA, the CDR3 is TGTGCCAGCAGCATGGGGACAGGGGATATCACTGAAGCTTTCTTT.

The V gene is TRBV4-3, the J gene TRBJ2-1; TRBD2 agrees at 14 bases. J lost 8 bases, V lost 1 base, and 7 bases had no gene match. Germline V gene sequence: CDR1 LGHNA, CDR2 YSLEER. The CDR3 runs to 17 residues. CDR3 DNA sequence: TGCGCCAGCAGCCAAGGGGGGACTAGCGGGAGTTTGGATGAGCAGTTCTTC. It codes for CASSQGGTSGSLDEQFF.

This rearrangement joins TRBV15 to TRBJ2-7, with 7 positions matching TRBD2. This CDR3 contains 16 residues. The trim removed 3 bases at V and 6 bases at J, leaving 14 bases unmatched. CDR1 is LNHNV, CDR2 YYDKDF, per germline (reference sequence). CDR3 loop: CATSRPPLGGVREQYF. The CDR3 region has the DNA TGTGCCACCAGCAGGCCACCCTTGGGGGGGGTTCGCGAGCAGTACTTC.

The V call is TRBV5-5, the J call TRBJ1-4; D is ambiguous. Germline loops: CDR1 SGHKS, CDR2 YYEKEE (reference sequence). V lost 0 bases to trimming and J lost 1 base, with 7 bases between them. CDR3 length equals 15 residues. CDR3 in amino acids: CASSLEGGTNEKLFF. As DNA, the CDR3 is TGTGCCAGCAGCTTGGAAGGAGGAACTAATGAAAAACTGTTTTTT.

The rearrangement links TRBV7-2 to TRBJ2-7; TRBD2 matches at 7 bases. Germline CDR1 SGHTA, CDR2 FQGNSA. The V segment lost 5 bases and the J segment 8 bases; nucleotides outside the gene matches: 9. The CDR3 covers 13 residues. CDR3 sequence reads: CASSPQAGDKQYF. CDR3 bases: TGTGCCAGCAGCCCCCAGGCGGGAGACAAGCAGTACTTC.

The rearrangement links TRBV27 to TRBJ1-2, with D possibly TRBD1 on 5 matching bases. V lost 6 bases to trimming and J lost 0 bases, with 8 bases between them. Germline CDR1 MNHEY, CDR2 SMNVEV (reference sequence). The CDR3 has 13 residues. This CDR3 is CASRMTANYGYTF. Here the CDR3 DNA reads TGTGCCAGCAGGATGACAGCTAACTATGGCTACACCTTC.

The CDR3 loop is CASSSGAGSPQHF. The CDR3 nucleotides are TGTGCCAGCAGTTCAGGGGCCGGATCGCCCCAGCATTTT. The V call is TRBV12-3 or TRBV12-4, the J call TRBJ1-5; TRBD1 is a possible D gene (6 bases). This CDR3 is built from 13 residues. Trimming left V 4 bases short and J 9 bases short, with 13 bases between.

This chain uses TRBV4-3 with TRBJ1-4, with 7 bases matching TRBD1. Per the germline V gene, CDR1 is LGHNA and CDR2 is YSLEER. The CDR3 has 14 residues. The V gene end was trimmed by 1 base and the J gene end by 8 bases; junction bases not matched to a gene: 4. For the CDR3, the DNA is TGCGCCAGCAGCCAAGCCAGGGGGAAGGAAAAACTGTTTTTT. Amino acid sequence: CASSQARGKEKLFF.

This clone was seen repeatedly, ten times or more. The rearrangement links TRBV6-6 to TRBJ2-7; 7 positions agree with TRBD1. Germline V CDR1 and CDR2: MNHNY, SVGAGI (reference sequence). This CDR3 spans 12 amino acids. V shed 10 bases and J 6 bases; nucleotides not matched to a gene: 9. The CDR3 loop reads CATHRQGSEQYF. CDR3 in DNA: TGTGCCACCCACCGACAGGGCTCCGAGCAGTACTTC.

CDR3 DNA sequence: TGTGCCAGTAGTATGACAGGGGCCCGCGGCTACACCTTC. This sequence encodes CASSMTGARGYTF. The chain is built from TRBV19 and TRBJ1-2; TRBD1 matches at 8 bases. The CDR3 loop spans 13 amino acids. V lost 3 bases and J lost 8; bases outside the gene matches: 5. In germline, CDR1 is LNHDA, CDR2 SQIVND (reference sequence).

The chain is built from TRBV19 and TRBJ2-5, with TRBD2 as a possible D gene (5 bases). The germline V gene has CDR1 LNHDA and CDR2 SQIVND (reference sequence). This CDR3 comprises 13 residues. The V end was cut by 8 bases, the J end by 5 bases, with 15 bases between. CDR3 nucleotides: TGTGCCAGTTCCGTGAACCGAGGGGAGACCCAGTACTTC. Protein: CASSVNRGETQYF.

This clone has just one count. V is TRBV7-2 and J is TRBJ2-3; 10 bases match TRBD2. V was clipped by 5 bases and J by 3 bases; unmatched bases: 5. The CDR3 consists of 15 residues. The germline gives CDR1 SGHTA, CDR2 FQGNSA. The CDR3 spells CASSLSGRYTDTQYF. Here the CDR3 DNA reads TGTGCCAGCAGCCTTAGCGGGAGGTATACAGATACGCAGTATTTT.

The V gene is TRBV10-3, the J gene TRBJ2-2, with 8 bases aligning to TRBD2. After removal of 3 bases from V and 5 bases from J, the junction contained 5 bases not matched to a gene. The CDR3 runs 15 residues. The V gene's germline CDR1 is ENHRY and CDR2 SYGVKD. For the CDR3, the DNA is TGTGCCATCAGTGAATTTGCTAGCGGGACCGGGGAGCTGTTTTTT. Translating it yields CAISEFASGTGELFF.

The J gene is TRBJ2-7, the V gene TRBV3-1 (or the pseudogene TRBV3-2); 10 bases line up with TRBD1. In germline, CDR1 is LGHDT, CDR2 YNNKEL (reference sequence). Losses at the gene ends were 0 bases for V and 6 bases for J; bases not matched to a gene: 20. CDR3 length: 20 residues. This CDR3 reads CASSQERAIVKGQGLGEQYF. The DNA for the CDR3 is TGTGCCAGCAGCCAAGAGAGGGCAATTGTCAAGGGACAGGGGTTGGGCGAGCAGTACTTC.

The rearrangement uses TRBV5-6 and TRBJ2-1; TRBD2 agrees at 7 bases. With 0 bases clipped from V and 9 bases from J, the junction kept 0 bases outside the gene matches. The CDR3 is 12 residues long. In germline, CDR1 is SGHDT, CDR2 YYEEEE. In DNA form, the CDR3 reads TGTGCCAGCAGCTTGGCGGGGGGTGAGCAGTTCTTC. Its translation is CASSLAGGEQFF.

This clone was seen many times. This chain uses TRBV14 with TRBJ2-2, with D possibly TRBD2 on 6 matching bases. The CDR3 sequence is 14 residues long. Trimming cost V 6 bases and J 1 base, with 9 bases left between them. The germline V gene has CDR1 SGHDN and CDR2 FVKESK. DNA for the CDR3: TGTGCCAGCAGGGAGGGATTGAACACCGGGGAGCTGTTTTTT. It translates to CASREGLNTGELFF.

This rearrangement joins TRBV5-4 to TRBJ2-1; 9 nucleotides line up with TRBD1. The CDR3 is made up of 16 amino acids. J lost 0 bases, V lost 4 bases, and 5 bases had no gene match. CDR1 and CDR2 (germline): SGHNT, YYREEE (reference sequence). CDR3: CASSPRTGDSYNEQFF. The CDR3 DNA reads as TGTGCCAGCAGCCCGCGGACAGGGGACTCCTACAATGAGCAGTTCTTC.

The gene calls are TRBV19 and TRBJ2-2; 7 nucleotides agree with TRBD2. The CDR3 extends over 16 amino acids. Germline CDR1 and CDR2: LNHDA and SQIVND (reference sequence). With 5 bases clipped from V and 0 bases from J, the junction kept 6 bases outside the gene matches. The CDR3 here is CASSPRREPNTGELFF. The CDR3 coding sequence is TGTGCCAGTAGTCCAAGGCGGGAGCCGAACACCGGGGAGCTGTTTTTT. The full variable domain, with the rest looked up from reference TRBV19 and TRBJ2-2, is DGGITQSPKYLFRKEGQNVTLSCEQNLNHDAMYWYRQDPGQGLRLIYYSQIVNDFQKGDIAEGYSVSREKKESFPLTVTSAQKNPTAFYLCASSPRREPNTGELFFGEGSRLTVL.